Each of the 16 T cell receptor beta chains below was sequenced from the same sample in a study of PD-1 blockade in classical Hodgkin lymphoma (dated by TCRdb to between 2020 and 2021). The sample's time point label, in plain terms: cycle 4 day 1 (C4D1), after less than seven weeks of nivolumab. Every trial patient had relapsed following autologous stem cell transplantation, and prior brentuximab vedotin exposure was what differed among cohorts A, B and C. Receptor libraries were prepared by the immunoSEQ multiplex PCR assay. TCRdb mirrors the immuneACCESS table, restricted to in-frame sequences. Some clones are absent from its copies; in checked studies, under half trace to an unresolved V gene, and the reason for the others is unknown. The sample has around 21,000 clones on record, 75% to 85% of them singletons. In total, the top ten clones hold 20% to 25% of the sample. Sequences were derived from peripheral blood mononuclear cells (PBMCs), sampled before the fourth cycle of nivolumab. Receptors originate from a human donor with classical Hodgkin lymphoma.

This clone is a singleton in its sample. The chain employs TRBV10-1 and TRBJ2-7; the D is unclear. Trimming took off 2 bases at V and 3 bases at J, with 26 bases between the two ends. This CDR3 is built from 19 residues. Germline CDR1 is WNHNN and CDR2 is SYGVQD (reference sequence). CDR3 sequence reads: CASSEGLRRKSERLYEQYV. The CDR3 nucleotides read TGCGCCAGCAGTGAGGGGTTACGTAGGAAGTCGGAAAGGCTCTACGAGCAGTACGTC.

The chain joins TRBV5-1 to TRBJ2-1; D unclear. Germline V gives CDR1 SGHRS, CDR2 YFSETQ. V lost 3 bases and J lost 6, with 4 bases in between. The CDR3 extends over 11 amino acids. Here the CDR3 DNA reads TGCGCCAGCAGCTATTTCAATGAGCAGTTCTTC. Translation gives CASSYFNEQFF.

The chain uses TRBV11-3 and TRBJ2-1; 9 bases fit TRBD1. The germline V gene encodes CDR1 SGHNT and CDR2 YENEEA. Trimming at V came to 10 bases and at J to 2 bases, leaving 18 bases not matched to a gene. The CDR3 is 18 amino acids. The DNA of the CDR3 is TGTGCCACACTCCCAAAGTTCCCTAGACAGGGGGCCTACAATGAGCAGTTCTTC. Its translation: CATLPKFPRQGAYNEQFF.

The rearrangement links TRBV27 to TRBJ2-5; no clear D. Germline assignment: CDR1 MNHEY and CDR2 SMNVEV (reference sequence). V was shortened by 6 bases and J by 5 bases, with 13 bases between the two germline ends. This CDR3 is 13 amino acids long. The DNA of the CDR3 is TGTGCCAGCAGGGATTTTGGAAGGGAGACCCAGTACTTC. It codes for CASRDFGRETQYF.

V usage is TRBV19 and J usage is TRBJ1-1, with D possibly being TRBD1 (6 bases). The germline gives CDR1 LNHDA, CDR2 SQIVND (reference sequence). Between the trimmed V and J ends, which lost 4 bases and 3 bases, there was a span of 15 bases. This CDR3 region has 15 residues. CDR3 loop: CASSTLLTGYTEAFF. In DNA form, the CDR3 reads TGTGCCAGTAGTACCTTATTAACAGGGTACACTGAAGCTTTCTTT.

CDR3 nucleotide sequence: TGTGCCAGTAGCCGGGGTAGGGATGAGCAGTTCTTC. It specifies CASSRGRDEQFF. J is TRBJ2-1 and V is TRBV19; possible D gene TRBD2, 5 bases. The ends were cut back, 6 bases at V and 8 bases at J, with 11 bases in the middle. This CDR3 contains 12 residues. Germline assignment: CDR1 LNHDA and CDR2 SQIVND (reference sequence).

The CDR3 loop is CASSLVVVAGYTF. The CDR3 nucleotides read TGTGCCAGCAGCTTAGTCGTGGTGGCTGGCTACACCTTC. V usage is TRBV7-2 and J usage is TRBJ1-2; no clear D. From germline, CDR1 is SGHTA and CDR2 FQGNSA. V lost 1 base to trimming and J lost 7 bases, with 10 bases between them. The CDR3 totals 13 residues.

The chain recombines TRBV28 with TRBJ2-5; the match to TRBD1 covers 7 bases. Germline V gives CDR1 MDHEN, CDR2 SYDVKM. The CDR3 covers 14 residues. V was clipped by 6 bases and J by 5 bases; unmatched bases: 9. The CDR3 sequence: CASSHDRVGETQYF. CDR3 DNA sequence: TGTGCCAGCAGCCATGACAGGGTTGGGGAGACCCAGTACTTC.

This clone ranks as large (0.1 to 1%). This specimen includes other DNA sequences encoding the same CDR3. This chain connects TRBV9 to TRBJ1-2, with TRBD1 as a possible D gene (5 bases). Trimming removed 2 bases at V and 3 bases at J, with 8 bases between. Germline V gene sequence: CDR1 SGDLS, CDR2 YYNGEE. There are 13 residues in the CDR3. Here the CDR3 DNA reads TGTGCCAGCAGCGTGGGGGGTGACTATGGCTACACCTTC. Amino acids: CASSVGGDYGYTF.

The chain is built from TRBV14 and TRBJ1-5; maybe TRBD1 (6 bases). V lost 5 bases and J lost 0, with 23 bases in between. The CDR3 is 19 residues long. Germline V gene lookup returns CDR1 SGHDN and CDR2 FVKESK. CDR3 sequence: CASSVRDTQFLYSNQPQHF. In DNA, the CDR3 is TGTGCCAGCAGCGTACGGGACACCCAGTTTCTGTATAGCAATCAGCCCCAGCATTTT.

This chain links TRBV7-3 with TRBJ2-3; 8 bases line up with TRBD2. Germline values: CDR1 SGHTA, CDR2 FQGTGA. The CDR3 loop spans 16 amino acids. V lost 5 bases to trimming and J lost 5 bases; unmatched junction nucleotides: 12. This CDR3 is CASSQSPAGAIDTQYF. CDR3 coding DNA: TGTGCCAGCAGCCAAAGCCCAGCGGGAGCTATAGATACGCAGTATTTT.

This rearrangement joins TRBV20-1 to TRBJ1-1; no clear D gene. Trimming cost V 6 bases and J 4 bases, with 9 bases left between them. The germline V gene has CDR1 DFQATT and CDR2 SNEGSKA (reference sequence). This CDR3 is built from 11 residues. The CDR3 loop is CSATHGTEAFF. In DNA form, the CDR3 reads TGCAGTGCCACACATGGCACTGAAGCTTTCTTT.

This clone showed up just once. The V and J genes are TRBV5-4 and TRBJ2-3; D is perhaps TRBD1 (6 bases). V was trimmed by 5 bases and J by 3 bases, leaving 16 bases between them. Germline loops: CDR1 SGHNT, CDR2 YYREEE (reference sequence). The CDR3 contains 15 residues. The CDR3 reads CASRDRQVPTDTQYF. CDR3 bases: TGTGCCAGCAGAGATAGACAGGTACCAACAGATACGCAGTATTTT.

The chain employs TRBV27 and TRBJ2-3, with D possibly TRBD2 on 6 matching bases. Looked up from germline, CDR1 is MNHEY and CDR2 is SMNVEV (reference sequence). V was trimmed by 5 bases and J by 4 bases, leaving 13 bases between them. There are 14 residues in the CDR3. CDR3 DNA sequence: TGTGCCAGCAGTAGCCGGGGGAGACCAGATACGCAGTATTTT. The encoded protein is CASSSRGRPDTQYF.

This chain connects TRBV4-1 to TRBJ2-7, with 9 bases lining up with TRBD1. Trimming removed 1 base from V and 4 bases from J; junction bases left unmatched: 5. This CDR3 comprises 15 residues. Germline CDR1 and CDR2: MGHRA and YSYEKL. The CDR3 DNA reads TGCGCCAGCAGCCAAGTTGAGACAGGGGGTTACGAGCAGTACTTC. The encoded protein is CASSQVETGGYEQYF.

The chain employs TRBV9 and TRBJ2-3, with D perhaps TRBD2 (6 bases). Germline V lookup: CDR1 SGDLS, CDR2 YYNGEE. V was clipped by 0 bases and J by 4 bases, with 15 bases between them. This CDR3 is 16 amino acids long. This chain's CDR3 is CASSVEGATRADTQYF. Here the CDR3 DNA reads TGTGCCAGCAGCGTAGAAGGGGCGACTAGGGCAGATACGCAGTATTTT.